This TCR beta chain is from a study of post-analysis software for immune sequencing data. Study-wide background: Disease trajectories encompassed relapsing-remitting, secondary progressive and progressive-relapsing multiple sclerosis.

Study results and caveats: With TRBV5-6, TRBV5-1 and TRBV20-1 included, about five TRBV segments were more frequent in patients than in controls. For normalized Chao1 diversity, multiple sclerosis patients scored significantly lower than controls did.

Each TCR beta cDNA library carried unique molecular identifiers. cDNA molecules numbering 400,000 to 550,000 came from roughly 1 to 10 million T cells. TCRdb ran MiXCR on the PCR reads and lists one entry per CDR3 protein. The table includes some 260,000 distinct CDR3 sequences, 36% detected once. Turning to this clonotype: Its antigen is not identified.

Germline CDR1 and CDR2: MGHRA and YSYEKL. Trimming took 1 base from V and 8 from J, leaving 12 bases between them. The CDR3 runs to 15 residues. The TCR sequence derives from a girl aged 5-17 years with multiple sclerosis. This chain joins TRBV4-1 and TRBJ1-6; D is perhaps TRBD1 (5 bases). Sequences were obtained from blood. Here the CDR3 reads CASSQAAREDSPLHF. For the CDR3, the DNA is TGCGCCAGCAGCCAAGCGGCCAGGGAGGATTCACCCCTCCACTTT.